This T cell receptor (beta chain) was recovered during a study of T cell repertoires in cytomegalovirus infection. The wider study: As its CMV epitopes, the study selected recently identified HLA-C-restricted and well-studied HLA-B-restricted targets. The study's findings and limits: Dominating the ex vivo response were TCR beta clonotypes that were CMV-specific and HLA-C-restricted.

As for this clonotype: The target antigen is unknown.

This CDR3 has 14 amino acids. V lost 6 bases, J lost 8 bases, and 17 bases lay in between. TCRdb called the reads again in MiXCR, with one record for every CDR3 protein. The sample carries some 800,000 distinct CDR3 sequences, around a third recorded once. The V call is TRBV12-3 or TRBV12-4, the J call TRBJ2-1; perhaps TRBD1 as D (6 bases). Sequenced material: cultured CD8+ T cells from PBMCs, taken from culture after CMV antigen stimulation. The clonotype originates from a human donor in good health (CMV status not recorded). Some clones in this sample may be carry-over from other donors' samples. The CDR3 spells CASRGGPLRDEQFF. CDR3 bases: TGTGCCAGCAGAGGGGGACCACTTAGGGATGAGCAGTTCTTC.